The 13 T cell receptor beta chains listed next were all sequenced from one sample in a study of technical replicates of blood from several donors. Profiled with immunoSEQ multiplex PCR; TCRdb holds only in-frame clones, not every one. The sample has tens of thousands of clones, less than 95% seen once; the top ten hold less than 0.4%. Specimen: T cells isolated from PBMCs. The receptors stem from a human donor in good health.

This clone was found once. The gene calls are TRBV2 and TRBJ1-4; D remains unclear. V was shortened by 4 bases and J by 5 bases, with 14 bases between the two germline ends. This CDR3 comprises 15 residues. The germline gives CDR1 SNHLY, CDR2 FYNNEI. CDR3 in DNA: TGTGCCAGCAGTGTAAATGGGCAGCAGAATGAAAAACTGTTTTTT. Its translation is CASSVNGQQNEKLFF.

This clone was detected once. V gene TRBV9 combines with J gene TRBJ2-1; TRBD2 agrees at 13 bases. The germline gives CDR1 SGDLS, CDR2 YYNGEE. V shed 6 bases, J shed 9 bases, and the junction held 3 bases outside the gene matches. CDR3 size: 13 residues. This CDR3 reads CASTRTSGSEQFF. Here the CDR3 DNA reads TGTGCCAGCACCCGGACTAGCGGGAGTGAGCAGTTCTTC.

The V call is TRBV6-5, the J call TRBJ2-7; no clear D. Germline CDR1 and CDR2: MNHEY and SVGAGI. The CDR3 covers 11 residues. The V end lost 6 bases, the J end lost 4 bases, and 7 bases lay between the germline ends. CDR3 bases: TGTGCCAGCAGCTCTGTTTACGAGCAGTACTTC. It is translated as CASSSVYEQYF.

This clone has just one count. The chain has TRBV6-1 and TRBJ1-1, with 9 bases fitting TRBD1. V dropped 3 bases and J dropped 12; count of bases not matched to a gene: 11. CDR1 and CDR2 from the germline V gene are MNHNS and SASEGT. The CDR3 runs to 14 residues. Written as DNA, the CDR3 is TGTGCCAGCAGTGAGACAGGGACAGGGAGTTCAACTTTCTTT. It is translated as CASSETGTGSSTFF.

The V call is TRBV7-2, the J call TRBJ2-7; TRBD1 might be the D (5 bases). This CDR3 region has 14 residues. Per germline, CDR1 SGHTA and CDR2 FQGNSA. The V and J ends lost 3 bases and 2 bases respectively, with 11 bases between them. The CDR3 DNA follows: TGTGCCAGCAGCTTGAATCAGGGCACCTACGAGCAGTACTTC. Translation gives CASSLNQGTYEQYF.

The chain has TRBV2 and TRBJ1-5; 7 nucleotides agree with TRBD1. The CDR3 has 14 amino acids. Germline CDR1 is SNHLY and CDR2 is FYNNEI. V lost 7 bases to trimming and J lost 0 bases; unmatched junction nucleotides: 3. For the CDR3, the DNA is TGTGCCAGCAAACAGGGGTATAGCAATCAGCCCCAGCATTTT. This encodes CASKQGYSNQPQHF.

CDR3 amino acids: CASSLEVGSGNTIYF. The CDR3 DNA sequence: TGTGCCAGCAGCTTAGAAGTCGGGTCTGGAAACACCATATATTTT. The rearrangement links TRBV7-2 to TRBJ1-3, with D unclear. The CDR3 runs 15 residues. Germline CDR1 and CDR2: SGHTA and FQGNSA. Trimming pared 1 base from V and 1 base from J, leaving 8 bases between. The full variable domain, with the rest looked up from reference TRBV7-2 and TRBJ1-3, is GAGVSQSPSNKVTEKGKDVELRCDPISGHTALYWYRQSLGQGLEFLIYFQGNSAPDKSGLPSDRFSAERTGGSVSTLTIQRTQQEDSAVYLCASSLEVGSGNTIYFGEGSWLTVV.

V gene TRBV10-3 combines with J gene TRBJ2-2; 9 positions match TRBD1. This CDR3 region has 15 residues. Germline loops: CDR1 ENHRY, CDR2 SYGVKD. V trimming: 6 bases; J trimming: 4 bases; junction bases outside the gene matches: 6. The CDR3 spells CAIRKGQGGTGELFF. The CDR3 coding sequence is TGTGCCATCAGAAAGGGACAGGGAGGCACCGGGGAGCTGTTTTTT.

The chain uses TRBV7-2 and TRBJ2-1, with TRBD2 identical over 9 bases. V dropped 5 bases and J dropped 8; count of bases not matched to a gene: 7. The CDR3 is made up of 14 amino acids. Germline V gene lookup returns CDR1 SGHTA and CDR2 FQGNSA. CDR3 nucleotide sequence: TGTGCCAGCAGCCCAGTAGCGGGAGCTGATGAGCAGTTCTTC. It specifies CASSPVAGADEQFF.

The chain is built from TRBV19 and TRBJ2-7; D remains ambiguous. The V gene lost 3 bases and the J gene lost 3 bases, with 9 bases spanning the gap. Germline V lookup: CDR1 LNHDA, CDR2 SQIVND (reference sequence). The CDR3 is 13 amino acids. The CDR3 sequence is CASSMQVGYEQYF. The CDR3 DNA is TGTGCCAGTAGTATGCAGGTCGGCTACGAGCAGTACTTC. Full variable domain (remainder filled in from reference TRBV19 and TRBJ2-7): DGGITQSPKYLFRKEGQNVTLSCEQNLNHDAMYWYRQDPGQGLRLIYYSQIVNDFQKGDIAEGYSVSREKKESFPLTVTSAQKNPTAFYLCASSMQVGYEQYFGPGTRLTVT.

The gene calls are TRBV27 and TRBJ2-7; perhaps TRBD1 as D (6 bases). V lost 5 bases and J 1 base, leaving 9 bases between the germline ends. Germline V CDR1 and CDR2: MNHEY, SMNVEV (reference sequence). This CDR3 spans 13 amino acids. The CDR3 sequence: CASSNQGSYEQYF. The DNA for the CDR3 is TGTGCCAGCAGTAATCAGGGGTCCTACGAGCAGTACTTC.

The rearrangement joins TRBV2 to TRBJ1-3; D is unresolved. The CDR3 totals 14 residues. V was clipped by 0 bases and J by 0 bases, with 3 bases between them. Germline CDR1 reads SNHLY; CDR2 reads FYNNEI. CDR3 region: CASSEASSGNTIYF. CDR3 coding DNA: TGTGCCAGCAGTGAAGCCAGCTCTGGAAACACCATATATTTT.

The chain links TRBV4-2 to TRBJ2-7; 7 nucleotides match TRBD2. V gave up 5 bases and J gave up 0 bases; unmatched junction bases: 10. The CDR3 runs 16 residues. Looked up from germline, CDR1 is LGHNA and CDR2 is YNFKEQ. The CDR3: CASSTRGGDPSYEQYF. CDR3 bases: TGTGCCAGCAGCACCCGGGGAGGGGACCCCTCCTACGAGCAGTACTTC.